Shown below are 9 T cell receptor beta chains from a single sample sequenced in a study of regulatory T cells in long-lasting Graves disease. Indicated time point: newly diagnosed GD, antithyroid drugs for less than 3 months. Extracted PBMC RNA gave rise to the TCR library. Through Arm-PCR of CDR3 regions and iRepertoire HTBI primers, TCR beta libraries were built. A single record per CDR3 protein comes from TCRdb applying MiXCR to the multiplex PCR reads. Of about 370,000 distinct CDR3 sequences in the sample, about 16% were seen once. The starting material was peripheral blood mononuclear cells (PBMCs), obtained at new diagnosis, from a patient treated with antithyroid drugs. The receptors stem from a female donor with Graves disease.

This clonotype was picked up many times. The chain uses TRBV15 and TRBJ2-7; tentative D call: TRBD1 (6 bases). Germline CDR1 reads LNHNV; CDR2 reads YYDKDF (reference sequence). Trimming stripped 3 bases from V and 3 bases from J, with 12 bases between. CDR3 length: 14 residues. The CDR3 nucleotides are TGTGCCACCAGCAGTCGGCGAGGGGGCTACGAGCAGTACTTC. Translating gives CATSSRRGGYEQYF.

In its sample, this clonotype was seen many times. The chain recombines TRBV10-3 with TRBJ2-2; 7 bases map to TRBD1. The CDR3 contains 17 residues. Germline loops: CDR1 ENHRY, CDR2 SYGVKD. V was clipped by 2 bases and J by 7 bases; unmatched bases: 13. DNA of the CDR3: TGTGCCATCAGTGAGGATCCACAGACAGGGAAGAGCGGGGAGCTGTTTTTT. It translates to CAISEDPQTGKSGELFF.

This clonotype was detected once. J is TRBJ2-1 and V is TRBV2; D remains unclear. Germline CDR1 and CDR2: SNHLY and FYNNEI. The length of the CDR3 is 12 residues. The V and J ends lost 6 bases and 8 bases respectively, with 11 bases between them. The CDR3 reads CASSVGNYEQFF. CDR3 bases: TGTGCCAGCAGCGTGGGTAACTATGAGCAGTTCTTC.

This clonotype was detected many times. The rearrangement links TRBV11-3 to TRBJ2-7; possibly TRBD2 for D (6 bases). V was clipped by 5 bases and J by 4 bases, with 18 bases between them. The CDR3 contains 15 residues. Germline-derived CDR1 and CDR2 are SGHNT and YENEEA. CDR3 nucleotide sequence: TGTGCCAGCAGCCCGGCCTCGGGACTCATGTACGAGCAGTACTTC. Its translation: CASSPASGLMYEQYF.

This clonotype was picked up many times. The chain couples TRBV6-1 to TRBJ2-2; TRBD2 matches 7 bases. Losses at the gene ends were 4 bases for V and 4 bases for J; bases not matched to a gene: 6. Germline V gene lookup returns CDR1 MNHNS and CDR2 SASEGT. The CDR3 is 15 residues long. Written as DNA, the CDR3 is TGTGCCAGCAGTGGGGGAGGGGCTGGCACCGGGGAGCTGTTTTTT. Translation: CASSGGGAGTGELFF.

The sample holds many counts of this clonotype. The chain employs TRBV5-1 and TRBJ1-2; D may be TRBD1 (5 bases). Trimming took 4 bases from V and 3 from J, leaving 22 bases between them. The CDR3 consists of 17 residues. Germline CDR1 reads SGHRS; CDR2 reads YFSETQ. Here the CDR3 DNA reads TGCGCCAGCAGCCCGGTTTCGATCGGGGCGGTTGACTATGGCTACACCTTC. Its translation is CASSPVSIGAVDYGYTF. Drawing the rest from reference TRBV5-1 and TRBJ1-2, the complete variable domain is KAGVTQTPRYLIKTRGQQVTLSCSPISGHRSVSWYQQTPGQGLQFLFEYFSETQRNKGNFPGRFSGRQFSNSRSEMNVSTLELGDSALYLCASSPVSIGAVDYGYTFGSGTRLTVV.

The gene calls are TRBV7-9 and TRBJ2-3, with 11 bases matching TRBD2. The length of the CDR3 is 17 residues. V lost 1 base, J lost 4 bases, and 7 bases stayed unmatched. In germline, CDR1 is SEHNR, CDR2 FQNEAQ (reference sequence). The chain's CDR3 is CASSLGWVAGGPDTQYF. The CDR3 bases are TGTGCCAGCAGCTTAGGTTGGGTAGCGGGGGGGCCAGATACGCAGTATTTT.

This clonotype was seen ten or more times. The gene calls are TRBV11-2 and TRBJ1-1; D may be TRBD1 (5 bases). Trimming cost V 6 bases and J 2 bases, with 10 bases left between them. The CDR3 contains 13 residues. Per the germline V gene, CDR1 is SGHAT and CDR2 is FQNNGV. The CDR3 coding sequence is TGTGCCAGCAGAGGGGACGGTAACACTGAAGCTTTCTTT. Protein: CASRGDGNTEAFF.

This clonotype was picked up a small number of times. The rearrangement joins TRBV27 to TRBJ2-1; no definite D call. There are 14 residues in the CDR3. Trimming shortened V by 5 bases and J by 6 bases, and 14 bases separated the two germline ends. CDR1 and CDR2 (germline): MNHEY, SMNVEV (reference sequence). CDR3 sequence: CASSPPRKINEQFF. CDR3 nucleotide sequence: TGTGCCAGCAGTCCCCCCAGGAAGATCAATGAGCAGTTCTTC.